The rows below give T cell receptor beta chains drawn from one sample of a study of blood T cell repertoires in COVID-19. Generated by immunoSEQ multiplex PCR, the TCRdb table keeps only in-frame clones and is missing some. This sample has under 300,000 clones, with about 91% found just once. Material for sequencing was PBMCs or T cells enriched from blood (not recorded which). The receptors derive from a woman in her forties with acute COVID-19. Both conserved end residues are part of each CDR3. A D gene is named only where the DNA matches it firmly. Not all rows give a size; the values are once, few, many and, for expanded clones, a class.

>TRBD1|TRBJ1-2|-|TRBV28
TGTGCCAGCAGTTTAGACAGGGTAGGAGGCTACACCTTC
CASSLDRVGGYTF
>-|TRBJ1-4|once|TRBV3-1/TRBV3-2
TGTGCCAGCAGCCAAGATGGGCAGATTGGGGAAAAACTGTTTTTT
CASSQDGQIGEKLFF
>TRBD1|TRBJ2-1|-|TRBV9
TGTGCCAGCAGCCCAGCCCCGGACAGGGGAAACAATGAGCAGTTCTTC
CASSPAPDRGNNEQFF
>TRBD1|TRBJ2-5|-|TRBV10-3
TGTGCCATCAGTGTTACTGGACAGGTGGGGTACTTC
CAISVTGQVGYF
>-|TRBJ1-2|-|TRBV6-5
TGTGCCAGCGTCGACAGAGTCTATGGCTACACCTTC
CASVDRVYGYTF
>-|TRBJ1-5|-|TRBV24-1
TGTGCCACCAGTGGGGGGGGTAGCAATCAGCCCCAGCATTTT
CATSGGGSNQPQHF
>TRBD1|TRBJ2-5|few|TRBV5-1
TGCGCCAGCAGCTTGGGACAGGGGGCAGAGGAGACCCAGTACTTC
CASSLGQGAEETQYF
>-|TRBJ2-1|few|TRBV4-3
TGCGCCAGCAGCCAAGATGAGAGAGGGATCCCCTACAATGAGCAGTTCTTC
CASSQDERGIPYNEQFF
>TRBD2|TRBJ2-1|-|TRBV6-2/TRBV6-3
TGTGCCAGCAGTTGGACTAGCGGAACTAACTACAATGAGCAGTTCTTC
CASSWTSGTNYNEQFF
>TRBD1|TRBJ2-5|-|TRBV27
TGTGCCACCAGACGTAGGGACAGGGTAGGAGAGACCCAGTACTTC
CATRRRDRVGETQYF
>TRBD2|TRBJ2-1|once|TRBV7-9
TGTGCCAGCAGCTTTTTCTCTAGCGGGAGATTGTATGAGCAGTTCTTC
CASSFFSSGRLYEQFF
>-|TRBJ1-3|once|TRBV19
TGTGCCAGTAGTATGAAAGGAAGGGGCACTTACTCTGGAAACACCATATATTTT
CASSMKGRGTYSGNTIYF
>-|TRBJ1-3|-|TRBV18
TGTGCCAGCTCACCCCTCGATATTTCGGCGCACAGAACTGGAAACACCATATATTTT
CASSPLDISAHRTGNTIYF
>-|TRBJ2-3|-|TRBV12-5
TGTGCTAGTGGTCCCCCCGCGGGGCTGGGAGATACGCAGTATTTT
CASGPPAGLGDTQYF
>TRBD1|TRBJ1-5|-|TRBV19
TGTGCCAGTACGGACAGGGGATATCAGCCCCAGCATTTT
CASTDRGYQPQHF
>TRBD1|TRBJ2-7|few|TRBV19
TGTGCCAGTAGCAGGACAGGGCTCTCCTACGAGCAGTACTTC
CASSRTGLSYEQYF
>-|TRBJ1-2|-|TRBV7-2
TGTGCCAGCAGCAGCGACCGGACAAATGGCTACACCTTC
CASSSDRTNGYTF
>-|TRBJ1-2|-|TRBV27
TGTGCCAGCAGTACAGGGAACTATGGCTACACCTTC
CASSTGNYGYTF
>-|TRBJ2-2|-|TRBV9
TGTGCCAGCAGCGGCGAGTATCACGGGGAGCTGTTTTTT
CASSGEYHGELFF
>TRBD1|TRBJ1-2|many|TRBV19
TGTGCCAGTAGTACGGGACAGGGAAATGGTGGCTACACCTTC
CASSTGQGNGGYTF
>-|TRBJ1-1|-|TRBV9
TGTGCCAGCAGCCCCCAAGGGGGGGGGAAGGTGACTGAAGCTTTCTTT
CASSPQGGGKVTEAFF
>-|TRBJ1-4|once|TRBV7-2
TGTGCCAGCAGCTTTCAGGGGTCATTAAGACCGACTGAAAAACTGTTTTTT
CASSFQGSLRPTEKLFF
>TRBD1|TRBJ2-2|-|TRBV5-6
TGTGCCAGCAGCACCGGACAGGGGGCGACGAACACCGGGGAGCTGTTTTTT
CASSTGQGATNTGELFF
>-|TRBJ1-2|once|TRBV15
TGTGCCACCAGCAGAGATGACACGGCCGTACTCTATGGCTACACCTTC
CATSRDDTAVLYGYTF
>-|TRBJ2-4|-|TRBV9
TGTGCCAGCAGCGAAGGTGGAGGGATGACCATTCAGTACTTC
CASSEGGGMTIQYF
>TRBD1|TRBJ2-2|-|TRBV24-1
TGTGCCACCAGTGATCGGGGGACAGGGCGGGGGACCGGGGAGCTGTTTTTT
CATSDRGTGRGTGELFF
>-|TRBJ2-3|-|TRBV7-9
TGTGCCAGCAGCTTAGATCGCGGGTCCCGCACAGATACGCAGTATTTT
CASSLDRGSRTDTQYF
>TRBD1|TRBJ1-2|-|TRBV7-9
TGTGCCAGCAGCTTAGGGACAGGGACTAACTATGGCTACACCTTC
CASSLGTGTNYGYTF
>-|TRBJ1-6|-|TRBV7-2
TGTGCCAGCAGCTTTGTTGATCCAGGCTCACCCCTCCACTTT
CASSFVDPGSPLHF
>TRBD1|TRBJ2-2|-|TRBV18
TGTGCCAGCTCACATGACAGGGGGCTAGACACCGGGGAGCTGTTTTTT
CASSHDRGLDTGELFF
>-|TRBJ2-2|-|TRBV5-4
TGTGCCAGCATTTCAAGGGGCTCGGACACCGGGGAGCTGTTTTTT
CASISRGSDTGELFF
>-|TRBJ1-5|-|TRBV6-5
TGTGCCAGCAGGTCCCGGGAGACTAGCAATCAGCCCCAGCATTTT
CASRSRETSNQPQHF
>-|TRBJ2-3|-|TRBV6-1
TGTGCCAGCAGTGAAGGGTCTAGCGCAGATACGCAGTATTTT
CASSEGSSADTQYF
>-|TRBJ2-7|once|TRBV5-4
TGTGCCAGCAGCTCGAGGGGGGGCTCCTACGAGCAGTACTTC
CASSSRGGSYEQYF
>-|TRBJ1-1|-|TRBV5-1
TGCGCCAGCAGCCACAGGTTCGAGAACACTGAAGCTTTCTTT
CASSHRFENTEAFF
>-|TRBJ1-5|-|TRBV15
TGTGCCACCAGCAGAGATGGACGGGATAATCAGCCCCAGCATTTT
CATSRDGRDNQPQHF
>TRBD1|TRBJ1-2|-|TRBV2
TGTGCCAGCAGTGAGCGACAGGGCCCCCACACCTTC
CASSERQGPHTF
>TRBD1|TRBJ1-1|-|TRBV7-9
TGTGCCAGCAGGGGACAGATGAACACTGAAGCTTTCTTT
CASRGQMNTEAFF
>-|TRBJ2-1|-|TRBV19
TGTGCCAGTAGTATCCCCAGCGGGCCCTACAATGAGCAGTTCTTC
CASSIPSGPYNEQFF
>-|TRBJ2-5|-|TRBV5-5
TGTGCCAGCAGCTTGGGGACAGTCCCAGAGACCCAGTACTTC
CASSLGTVPETQYF
>-|TRBJ1-6|-|TRBV3-1/TRBV3-2
TGTGCCAGCAGCCGAAAGGGAGGGGGGAGTTCACCCCTCCACTTT
CASSRKGGGSSPLHF
>TRBD1|TRBJ1-3|-|TRBV6-5
TGTGCCAGCAGTTTCGCCAGGGGGCGAACTGGAAACACCATATATTTT
CASSFARGRTGNTIYF
>-|TRBJ2-7|-|TRBV5-6
TGTGCCAGCAGCTTGGGAACTTGGAGGGAGCAGTACTTC
CASSLGTWREQYF
>-|TRBJ2-2|-|TRBV3-1/TRBV3-2
TGTGCCAGCATCAGCGGCGACGCGAACACCGGGGAGCTGTTTTTT
CASISGDANTGELFF
>-|TRBJ1-2|-|TRBV19
TGTGCCAGTACAAGGGTGGGAGGAGGCTACACCTTC
CASTRVGGGYTF
>-|TRBJ1-3|-|TRBV5-4
TGTGCCAGCAGCTTGGAATTGCGCGGGGGAACTGGAAACACCATATATTTT
CASSLELRGGTGNTIYF
>TRBD2|TRBJ2-7|-|TRBV6-5
TGTGCCAGCAGATCAGCGGGGGGCAACTACGAGCAGTACTTC
CASRSAGGNYEQYF